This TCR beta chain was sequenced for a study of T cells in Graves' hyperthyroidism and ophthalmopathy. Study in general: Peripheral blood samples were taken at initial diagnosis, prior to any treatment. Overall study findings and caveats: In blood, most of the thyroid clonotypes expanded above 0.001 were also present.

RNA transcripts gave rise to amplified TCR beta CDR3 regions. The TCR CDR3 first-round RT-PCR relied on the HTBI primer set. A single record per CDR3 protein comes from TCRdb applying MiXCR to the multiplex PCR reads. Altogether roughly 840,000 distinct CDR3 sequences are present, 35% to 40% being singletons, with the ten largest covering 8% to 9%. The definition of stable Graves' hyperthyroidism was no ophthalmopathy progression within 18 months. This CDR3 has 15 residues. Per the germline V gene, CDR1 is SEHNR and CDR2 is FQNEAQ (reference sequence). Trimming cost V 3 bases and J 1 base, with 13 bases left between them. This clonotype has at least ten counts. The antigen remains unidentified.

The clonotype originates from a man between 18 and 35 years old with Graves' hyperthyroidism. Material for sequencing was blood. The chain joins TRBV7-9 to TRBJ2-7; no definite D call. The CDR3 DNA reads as TGTGCCAGCAGCTTCGAGTGGGATGGGTCCTACGAGCAGTACTTC. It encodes CASSFEWDGSYEQYF.